This T cell receptor (beta chain) is drawn from a study of CD8 T cells in Susac syndrome. The T cells that were sequenced for TCR beta were CD8+ and CD4+ cells from blood. Reverse transcription used about 0.45 to 1 ug RNA and random hexamers. TCRdb re-called the immunoSEQ multiplex PCR reads through MiXCR, storing one row per CDR3 protein. The sample records around 120,000 distinct CDR3 sequences, about 92% being singletons. This clonotype was observed a single time. Sample: CD4+ T cells from PBMCs. This sequence was found in a human donor with multiple sclerosis.

The CDR3 DNA sequence: TGTGCCAGCTTTCGACAGGGGGTCTCTGGGGCCAACGTCCTGACTTTC. Encoded protein: CASFRQGVSGANVLTF. V is TRBV13 and J is TRBJ2-6; 9 bases map to TRBD1. CDR1 is PRHDT, CDR2 FYEKMQ, per germline (reference sequence). The CDR3 has 16 amino acids. After removal of 8 bases from V and 0 bases from J, the junction contained 5 bases not matched to a gene. Variable domain in full (rest from reference TRBV13 and TRBJ2-6): AAGVIQSPRHLIKEKRETATLKCYPIPRHDTVYWYQQGPGQDPQFLISFYEKMQSDKGSIPDRFSAQQFSDYHSELNMSSLELGDSALYFCASFRQGVSGANVLTFGAGSRLTVL.